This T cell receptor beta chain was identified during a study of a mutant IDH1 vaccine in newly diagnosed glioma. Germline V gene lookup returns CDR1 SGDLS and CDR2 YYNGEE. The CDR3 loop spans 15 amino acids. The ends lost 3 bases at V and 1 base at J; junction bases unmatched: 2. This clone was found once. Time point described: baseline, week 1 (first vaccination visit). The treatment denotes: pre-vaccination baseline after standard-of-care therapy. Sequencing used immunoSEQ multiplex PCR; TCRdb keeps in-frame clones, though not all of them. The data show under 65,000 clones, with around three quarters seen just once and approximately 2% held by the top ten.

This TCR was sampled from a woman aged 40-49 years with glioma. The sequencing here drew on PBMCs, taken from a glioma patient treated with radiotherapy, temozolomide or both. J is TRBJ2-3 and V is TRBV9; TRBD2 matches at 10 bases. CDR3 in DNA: TGTGCCAGCAGCGATAGCGGGGGGCGCACAGATACGCAGTATTTT. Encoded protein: CASSDSGGRTDTQYF.